Presented here are 27 T cell receptor beta chains from one specimen sequenced in a study of OX40 agonist ivuxolimab in advanced cancers. Libraries were prepared through the immunoSEQ multiplex PCR assay. Not all clones reach the TCRdb copy of this immuneACCESS table, which keeps in-frame sequences only. Checked studies attribute under half of the gap to unresolved V genes and leave the rest unexplained. The sample profile shows 80,000 to 100,000 clones; about 91% of them were found once. The top ten constitute roughly 0.5% of the sample. The sample in question was CD4+ or CD8+ T cells sorted from blood, obtained in a trial of the OX40 agonist ivuxolimab. The receptors shown here come from an adult with an advanced solid tumor such as melanoma, head and neck, liver or kidney cancer.

This chain links TRBV5-4 with TRBJ1-2; 7 bases are a match to TRBD1. The CDR3 runs to 17 residues. Germline-derived CDR1 and CDR2 are SGHNT and YYREEE (reference sequence). The V segment lost 5 bases and the J segment 8 bases; nucleotides outside the gene matches: 21. For the CDR3, the DNA is TGTGCCAGCAGATCCGGACAGGAAAAATTGAACCCATTAGGCTACACCTTC. Translating gives CASRSGQEKLNPLGYTF.

V and J are TRBV6-5 and TRBJ1-3, with TRBD1 matching 9 bases. With 10 bases clipped from V and 3 bases from J, the junction kept 4 bases outside the gene matches. CDR1 is MNHEY, CDR2 SVGAGI, per germline. The CDR3 sequence is 13 residues long. The CDR3 protein is CAIRGQGGNTIYF. DNA for the CDR3: TGTGCCATCAGGGGACAGGGTGGAAACACCATATATTTT.

The CDR3 nucleotides read TGCGCCAGCAGTGCAGGGTCGGAGTCCACTGAAGCTTTCTTT. Protein product: CASSAGSESTEAFF. The rearrangement joins TRBV10-1 to TRBJ1-1; tentatively, D is TRBD1 (5 bases). In germline, CDR1 is WNHNN, CDR2 SYGVQD (reference sequence). This CDR3 comprises 14 residues. Trimming removed 4 bases at V and 4 bases at J, with 13 bases between.

V usage is TRBV12-2 and J usage is TRBJ1-1; TRBD1 is taken as the D call from the table, unchecked against the DNA. TRBV12-2 is recorded as a pseudogene. The CDR3 is made up of 16 amino acids. CDR3 nucleotides: TGTGCAAGTCGCTTAGTAGGGACAGGGGGTTACACTGAAGCTTTCTTT. Amino acid sequence: CASRLVGTGGYTEAFF.

The rearrangement uses TRBV5-6 and TRBJ2-5; D is undetermined. The CDR3 runs to 12 residues. V lost 2 bases, J lost 2 bases, and 4 bases lay in between. The germline gives CDR1 SGHDT, CDR2 YYEEEE. CDR3 loop: CASSFWQETQYF. Here the CDR3 DNA reads TGTGCCAGCAGCTTTTGGCAAGAGACCCAGTACTTC.

This chain links TRBV4-1 with TRBJ1-3, with a weak D call TRBD1 (5 bases). CDR3 length: 15 amino acids. Germline lookup yields CDR1 MGHRA and CDR2 YSYEKL. Trimming pared 1 base from V and 0 bases from J, leaving 7 bases between. The CDR3 bases are TGCGCCAGCAGCCAAGGGGGGGGCTCTGGAAACACCATATATTTT. Protein sequence: CASSQGGGSGNTIYF.

The V and J genes are TRBV18 and TRBJ2-3; 9 bases align to TRBD2. This CDR3 contains 15 residues. V was clipped by 2 bases and J by 3 bases; unmatched bases: 3. Germline-derived CDR1 and CDR2 are KGHSH and LQKENI. The DNA for the CDR3 is TGTGCCAGCTCACCAGTAAGCGGGGGGACAGATACGCAGTATTTT. Translation gives CASSPVSGGTDTQYF.

The CDR3 DNA follows: TGCGCCAGCAGCTTGACAGGGATGACCTCCTACAATGAGCAGTTCTTC. This encodes CASSLTGMTSYNEQFF. This chain joins TRBV5-1 and TRBJ2-1; D might be TRBD1 (6 bases). V was trimmed by 1 base and J by 0 bases, leaving 11 bases between them. In germline, CDR1 is SGHRS, CDR2 YFSETQ. The CDR3 contains 16 residues. Looking up the rest from reference TRBV5-1 and TRBJ2-1 gives the full variable domain: KAGVTQTPRYLIKTRGQQVTLSCSPISGHRSVSWYQQTPGQGLQFLFEYFSETQRNKGNFPGRFSGRQFSNSRSEMNVSTLELGDSALYLCASSLTGMTSYNEQFFGPGTRLTVL.

In its sample, this clone was seen a few times. The chain carries TRBV29-1 and TRBJ2-3; D not certain. Germline CDR1 is SQVTM and CDR2 is ANQGSEA. The CDR3 has 12 residues. Between the trimmed V and J ends, which lost 4 bases and 2 bases, there was a span of 7 bases. The CDR3 DNA sequence: TGCAGCGTTGTTGCATCCACAGATACGCAGTATTTT. Its translation is CSVVASTDTQYF.

J is TRBJ2-2 and V is TRBV19, with D tentatively TRBD1 or TRBD2 (5 bases each). Trimming took off 4 bases at V and 2 bases at J, with 11 bases between the two ends. Germline V gene sequence: CDR1 LNHDA, CDR2 SQIVND (reference sequence). The CDR3 sequence is 15 residues long. In DNA form, the CDR3 reads TGTGCCAGTAGTAAGGCTGGGACCAACACCGGGGAGCTGTTTTTT. Protein sequence: CASSKAGTNTGELFF.

This clone was recorded only once. CDR3 DNA sequence: TGTGCCAGCAGCCAAGCGGGGACAGCCAGAAACACCATATATTTT. This sequence encodes CASSQAGTARNTIYF. The chain employs TRBV4-2 and TRBJ1-3; 7 bases map to TRBD1. The V gene end was trimmed by 1 base and the J gene end by 5 bases; junction bases not matched to a gene: 5. Germline assignment: CDR1 LGHNA and CDR2 YNFKEQ. The CDR3 runs to 15 residues.

The CDR3 sequence is CASSFSAGVYNEQFF. In nucleotides, the CDR3 is TGTGCCAGCAGCTTTTCGGCAGGGGTTTACAATGAGCAGTTCTTC. The J gene is TRBJ2-1, the V gene TRBV7-9; D possibly corresponds to TRBD1 (6 bases). Per germline, CDR1 SEHNR and CDR2 FQNEAQ (reference sequence). CDR3 length: 15 residues. V lost 3 bases and J 4 bases, leaving 13 bases between the germline ends.

V and J are TRBV5-5 and TRBJ1-6; 7 bases line up with TRBD1. The CDR3 has 15 amino acids. The trim removed 3 bases at V and 5 bases at J, leaving 5 bases unmatched. Per germline, CDR1 SGHKS and CDR2 YYEKEE (reference sequence). The CDR3 bases are TGTGCCAGCAGCTCTACAGGGGCCAATAATTCACCCCTCCACTTT. Encoded protein: CASSSTGANNSPLHF.

Only one count was recorded for this clone. The chain joins TRBV5-4 to TRBJ2-7; 9 nucleotides align to TRBD2. In germline, CDR1 is SGHNT, CDR2 YYREEE (reference sequence). The CDR3 consists of 16 residues. V was clipped by 0 bases and J by 4 bases; unmatched bases: 8. The CDR3 coding sequence is TGTGCCAGCAGCTTGGCAGCGGCGGGGGGGAAGTACGAGCAGTACTTC. Its translation: CASSLAAAGGKYEQYF.

The V call is TRBV19, the J call TRBJ2-3; 9 nucleotides match TRBD1. Trimming at V came to 7 bases and at J to 0 bases, leaving 5 bases not matched to a gene. The length of the CDR3 is 15 residues. Germline CDR1 LNHDA, CDR2 SQIVND (reference sequence). CDR3 region: CASTRGTGSTDTQYF. CDR3 in DNA: TGTGCCAGTACCCGGGGGACAGGGAGCACAGATACGCAGTATTTT.

This clone is a singleton in its sample. The chain employs TRBV10-2 and TRBJ2-2, with 10 bases aligning to TRBD2. The J segment lost 6 bases and the V segment lost 8 bases, leaving 3 bases of the junction unmatched. Germline V lookup: CDR1 WSHSY, CDR2 SAAADI. This CDR3 region has 13 residues. CDR3 loop: CASDSGRPGELFF. CDR3 sequence (DNA): TGCGCCAGCGATAGCGGGAGGCCCGGGGAGCTGTTTTTT.

This sequence joins TRBV10-3 and TRBJ2-2; D call uncertain. The CDR3 spans 15 residues. The germline V and J ends were trimmed by 6 bases and 4 bases, with 15 bases remaining between them. Looked up from germline, CDR1 is ENHRY and CDR2 is SYGVKD. The CDR3 sequence: CAIRPGGRLTGELFF. In DNA form, the CDR3 reads TGTGCCATCAGACCTGGCGGCAGACTCACCGGGGAGCTGTTTTTT.

This chain uses TRBV5-5 with TRBJ2-3; no firm D call. The CDR3 covers 15 residues. The germline gives CDR1 SGHKS, CDR2 YYEKEE (reference sequence). Trimming shortened V by 4 bases and J by 3 bases, and 15 bases separated the two germline ends. The CDR3 is CASSLDPPRTDTQYF. The CDR3 DNA sequence: TGTGCCAGCAGCCTTGACCCTCCGAGGACAGATACGCAGTATTTT.

The chain has TRBV7-9 and TRBJ2-7; D gene unclear. CDR1 and CDR2 (germline): SEHNR, FQNEAQ (reference sequence). Trimming stripped 8 bases from V and 3 bases from J, with 14 bases between. The CDR3 is made up of 13 amino acids. The chain's CDR3 is CASQRTTDYEQYF. In DNA, the CDR3 is TGTGCCAGCCAGAGAACAACCGACTACGAGCAGTACTTC.

V and J are TRBV7-2 and TRBJ2-1; D not certain. Per the germline V gene, CDR1 is SGHTA and CDR2 is FQGNSA. V was pared by 5 bases and J by 8 bases, with 13 bases between. CDR3 length: 13 amino acids. CDR3 nucleotides: TGTGCCAGCAGCCAACGTGGTGGGGATGAGCAGTTCTTC. Translation gives CASSQRGGDEQFF.

The V and J genes are TRBV11-2 and TRBJ2-7, with D possibly TRBD2 on 6 matching bases. Trimming pared 5 bases from V and 3 bases from J, leaving 17 bases between. This CDR3 spans 15 amino acids. Germline values: CDR1 SGHAT, CDR2 FQNNGV. CDR3 amino acids: CASSRGRNKGYEQYF. In nucleotides, the CDR3 is TGTGCCAGCAGCCGGGGGAGGAACAAAGGCTACGAGCAGTACTTC.

This sequence joins TRBV18 and TRBJ2-2; TRBD1 matches at 7 bases. CDR3 length: 16 amino acids. CDR1 KGHSH and CDR2 LQKENI come from the germline V gene. V dropped 2 bases and J dropped 0; count of bases not matched to a gene: 3. The CDR3: CASSPIGTANTGELFF. The CDR3 region has the DNA TGTGCCAGCTCACCAATTGGGACAGCGAACACCGGGGAGCTGTTTTTT.

The rearrangement joins TRBV19 to TRBJ1-2; TRBD1 is a possible D gene (5 bases). The CDR3 has 12 amino acids. Germline values: CDR1 LNHDA, CDR2 SQIVND (reference sequence). V dropped 6 bases and J dropped 4 bases, with 9 bases sitting between them. The CDR3: CASRDNPYGYTF. CDR3 nucleotide sequence: TGTGCCAGTAGGGACAACCCCTATGGCTACACCTTC.

The rearrangement uses TRBV5-1 and TRBJ2-2, with 8 nucleotides matching TRBD2. The CDR3 totals 18 residues. Trimming took 0 bases from V and 7 from J; bases not matched to a gene: 14. The germline V gene has CDR1 SGHRS and CDR2 YFSETQ. The CDR3 DNA is TGCGCCAGCAGCTTGGTGGCGCGGGTGCAGCGGGAGTACGGGGAGCTGTTTTTT. This translates into CASSLVARVQREYGELFF.

This chain joins TRBV9 and TRBJ2-5, with TRBD1 identical over 9 bases. Germline V gene lookup returns CDR1 SGDLS and CDR2 YYNGEE. The CDR3 runs 16 residues. V was pared by 4 bases and J by 1 base, with 8 bases of the junction left unmatched. The CDR3 region is CASSKGQGTFQETQYF. The CDR3, as DNA: TGTGCCAGCAGCAAAGGACAGGGGACCTTCCAAGAGACCCAGTACTTC.

The chain's CDR3 is CASSRPTGVETQYF. The CDR3 DNA reads as TGTGCCAGCAGCCGTCCAACAGGGGTCGAGACCCAGTACTTC. J is TRBJ2-5 and V is TRBV5-8, with TRBD1 matching 7 bases. This CDR3 comprises 14 residues. CDR1 and CDR2 from the germline V gene are SGHTS and YDEGEE. The junction had 8 bases not matched to a gene; V was cut back by 4 bases and J by 5 bases.

The chain uses TRBV18 and TRBJ2-5, with TRBD2 matching over 10 bases. The CDR3 spans 16 residues. Germline CDR1 and CDR2: KGHSH and LQKENI. J lost 2 bases, V lost 2 bases, and 5 bases had no gene match. This CDR3 is CASSPASSGRQETQYF. The DNA of the CDR3 is TGTGCCAGCTCACCAGCAAGTAGCGGGAGGCAAGAGACCCAGTACTTC.